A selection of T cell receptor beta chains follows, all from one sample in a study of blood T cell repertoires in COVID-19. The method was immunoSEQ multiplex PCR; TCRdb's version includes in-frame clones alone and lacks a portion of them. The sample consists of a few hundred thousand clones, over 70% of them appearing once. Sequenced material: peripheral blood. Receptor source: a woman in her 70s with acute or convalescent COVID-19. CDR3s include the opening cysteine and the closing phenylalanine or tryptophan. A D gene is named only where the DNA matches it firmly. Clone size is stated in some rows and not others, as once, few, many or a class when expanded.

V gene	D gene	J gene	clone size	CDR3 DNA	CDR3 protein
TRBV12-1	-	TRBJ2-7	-	TGTGCCAGCGCAGCGCTAAAGACAGGGGCGGGCGAGCAGTACTTC	CASAALKTGAGEQYF
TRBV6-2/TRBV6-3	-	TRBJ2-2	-	TGTGCCAGCAGTTACGTAGCGTCCGGGGAGCTGTTTTTT	CASSYVASGELFF
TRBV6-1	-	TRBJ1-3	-	TGTGCCAGCAGTGATAAGGGGAGGTCTGGAAACACCATATATTTT	CASSDKGRSGNTIYF
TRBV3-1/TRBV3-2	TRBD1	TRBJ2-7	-	TGTGCCAGCAGCCTAAGACAGGGATACGAGCAGTACTTC	CASSLRQGYEQYF
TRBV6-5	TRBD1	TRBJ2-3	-	TGTGCCAGCAGTTTGGGACAGGGGTTTCAAGATACGCAGTATTTT	CASSLGQGFQDTQYF
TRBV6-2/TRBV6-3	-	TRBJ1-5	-	TGTGCCAGCAGTGCACCGTCAGGGAACCAGCCCCAGCATTTT	CASSAPSGNQPQHF
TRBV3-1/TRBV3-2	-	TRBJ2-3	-	TGTGCCAGCAGCCAGGCACGAGATACGCAGTATTTT	CASSQARDTQYF
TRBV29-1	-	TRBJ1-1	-	TGCAGCTCCAATGCGGGGGTAGGTACTGAAGCTTTCTTT	CSSNAGVGTEAFF
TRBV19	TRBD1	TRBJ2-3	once	TGTGCCAGTAGTACCGGGACAGGGGGTACAGATACGCAGTATTTT	CASSTGTGGTDTQYF
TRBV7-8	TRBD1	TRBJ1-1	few	TGTGCCAGCAGACAGGGACAGGGACTCAACACTGAAGCTTTCTTT	CASRQGQGLNTEAFF
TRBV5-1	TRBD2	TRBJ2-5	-	TGCGCCAGCAGCTCTCGACTAGCGGGGTACCAAGAGACCCAGTACTTC	CASSSRLAGYQETQYF
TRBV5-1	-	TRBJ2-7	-	TGCGCCAGCAGCTTGGATTGGGACACCGTATCCTACGAGCAGTACTTC	CASSLDWDTVSYEQYF
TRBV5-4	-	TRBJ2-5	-	TGTGCCAGCAGCTTTTCACAGGTGGCGGGGGAGACCCAGTACTTC	CASSFSQVAGETQYF
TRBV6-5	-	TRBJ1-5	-	TGTGCCAGCAGTTACGGGACACCCAAGGGTCAGCCCCAGCATTTT	CASSYGTPKGQPQHF
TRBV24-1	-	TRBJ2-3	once	TGTGCCACCAGTGATGGCGGACATAGAAAGACAGATACGCAGTATTTT	CATSDGGHRKTDTQYF
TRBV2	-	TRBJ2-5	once	TGTGCCAGCCGGTTCGATCAGACCCAGTACTTC	CASRFDQTQYF
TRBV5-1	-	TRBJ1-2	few	TGCGCCAGCAGCTTGAACTTCATCAACTATGGCTACACCTTC	CASSLNFINYGYTF
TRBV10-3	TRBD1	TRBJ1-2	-	TGTGCCATCAGGCCCGGGACAGGGGATCACTATGGCTACACCTTC	CAIRPGTGDHYGYTF
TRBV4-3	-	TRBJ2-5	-	TGCGCCAGCAGCCAAGAGGGGGTCCGGGGGGAGACCCAGTACTTC	CASSQEGVRGETQYF